This T cell receptor (beta chain) was identified in a study of blood T cell repertoires in COVID-19. As for the study in general: Samples came from the United States, Italy and Spain, spanning acute and convalescent COVID-19. T cells, B-cell-depleted T cells, or PBMCs supplied cDNA or gDNA.

Losses at the gene ends were 5 bases for V and 1 base for J; bases not matched to a gene: 4. Germline CDR1 and CDR2: MDHEN and SYDVKM. The CDR3 covers 15 residues. Clinical history reported by participants formed the basis on which cohorts were assigned. Donors in Cohort 3 counted as recovered after two negative PCRs, clearance, or symptom resolution. Some clones are missing from TCRdb's copy, which holds only in-frame ones; the method was immunoSEQ multiplex PCR. In the table there are a few hundred thousand clones, 70% to 90% of which are singletons. This sequence joins TRBV28 and TRBJ1-3, with 8 positions matching TRBD1. Sequencing used PBMCs or T cells enriched from blood (not recorded which). This TCR was sampled from a woman aged 50 to 60 who had recovered from COVID-19. The DNA for the CDR3 is TGTGCCAGCAGTGAATACAGGGGGTCTGGAAACACCATATATTTT. It is translated as CASSEYRGSGNTIYF.